This TCR beta chain was sequenced for a study of T cell responses to AZD1222 COVID-19 vaccine. The study, taken as a whole, reports: Only a handful of people who got AZD1222 tested seropositive at baseline. Donors in the cohort were predominantly white British and more often female, and clonal diversity was possibly underestimated. The study reported that nearly half of spike-specific TCRs target unmutated variant regions. Regions 160-218 and 743-854 held dominance among vaccine-associated CD4 TCRs, which spanned spike.

Concerning this clone itself: Its antigen remains unknown.

The ends were cut back, 3 bases at V and 0 bases at J, with 16 bases in the middle. CDR1 is SGHRS, CDR2 YFSETQ, per germline. The CDR3 is 16 residues long. The assay was immunoSEQ multiplex PCR, and TCRdb's table has in-frame clones only and misses some. The data show over 100,000 clones, around 90% seen once. This sequence joins TRBV5-1 and TRBJ2-7, with no clear D. The starting material was peripheral blood, obtained on day 0 of AZD1222 vaccination. This receptor was taken from an adult in good health. The CDR3 DNA sequence: TGCGCCAGCAGCTCCACCCCGGGCGCCGGCTCCTACGAGCAGTACTTC. Translation: CASSSTPGAGSYEQYF.